This T cell receptor beta chain emerged from a study of CXCR3-negative and CXCR3-positive naive CD8 T cells. Study-wide context: Across all libraries, TRB reads numbered some 140 million, with about 1.5 +/- 0.3 million in each library.

Preparation of TRB cDNA libraries relied on 5' RACE carrying UMI labels. For each CDR3 protein, TCRdb gives one entry from its re-call of the 5' RACE reads, without DNA. The sample table includes some 130,000 distinct CDR3 sequences. This CDR3 is built from 13 residues. Germline V gene data show CDR1 as KGHDR and CDR2 as SFDVKD. Findings and limits, study-wide: When CXCR3-positive naive cells were set against CXCR3-negative naive cells, the former had more hydrophobic TRB CDR3s. The authors found comparable surface CD5 between naive subsets and inferred TCR strength from TRB CDR3 properties.

On this clonotype itself: Its cognate antigen is unknown.

The receptor was isolated from a human donor in good health. Some clones in this sample may be carry-over from other donors' samples. The chain uses TRBV24-1 and TRBJ2-7; TCRdb reports TRBD1, a call that lacks DNA to check it against. Sequenced: naive CXCR3- CD8+ T cells from blood. Regarding subset: CD45RO-CCR7+CD27+CD95- naive CD8+ T cells lacking CXCR3 (TNR3-). Here the CDR3 reads CATSDWGTNEQYF.